The present TCR beta chain was sequenced within a study of T cell responses to AZD1222 COVID-19 vaccine. Per the germline V gene, CDR1 is LGHDT and CDR2 is YNNKEL (reference sequence). The CDR3 has 17 residues. Trimming stripped 0 bases from V and 0 bases from J, with 9 bases between. TCRdb's table, derived via immunoSEQ multiplex PCR, lists solely in-frame clones and lacks some. The sample includes about 110,000 clones, roughly 87% of them seen just once. This TCR was sampled from an adult in good health. Specimen: peripheral blood, collected on day 0 of MenACWY control vaccination. The chain combines TRBV3-1 (or the pseudogene TRBV3-2) with TRBJ1-6; no clear D. The CDR3 DNA reads TGTGCCAGCAGCCAAGATTGGGGTAGCTCCTATAATTCACCCCTCCACTTT. Amino acid sequence: CASSQDWGSSYNSPLHF.